Shown below are 22 T cell receptor beta chains from a single sample sequenced in a study of T cell changes during pregnancy in multiple sclerosis. Clones were sequenced by immunoSEQ multiplex PCR, and TCRdb holds only the in-frame ones, with some missing. The sample carries around 84,000 clones, 94% recorded once. The sample in question was peripheral blood, obtained in the second trimester of pregnancy. The source of these receptors is a female donor in good health, enrolled as a control in a pregnancy study.

V gene TRBV9 combines with J gene TRBJ2-1, with D maybe TRBD2 (6 bases). V lost 4 bases to trimming and J lost 1 base, with 18 bases between them. There are 17 residues in the CDR3. Germline CDR1 and CDR2: SGDLS and YYNGEE. CDR3 in amino acids: CASSPPPGTGSYNEQFF. In DNA, the CDR3 is TGTGCCAGCAGCCCACCCCCCGGGACTGGGTCCTACAATGAGCAGTTCTTC.

The rearrangement links TRBV5-1 to TRBJ2-5; possibly TRBD2 for D (5 bases). Trimming stripped 3 bases from V and 4 bases from J, with 13 bases between. This CDR3 is built from 14 residues. Germline CDR1 and CDR2: SGHRS and YFSETQ. The DNA for the CDR3 is TGCGCCAGCAGCTCTAGCCCAGGAGCAGAGACCCAGTACTTC. Its translation is CASSSSPGAETQYF.

The chain is built from TRBV2 and TRBJ2-7; D may be TRBD2 (6 bases). V lost 3 bases, J lost 5 bases, and 14 bases lay in between. Per germline, CDR1 SNHLY and CDR2 FYNNEI. This CDR3 is 14 amino acids long. The CDR3 loop is CASSDAGPPHEQYF. As DNA, the CDR3 is TGTGCCAGCAGTGATGCGGGGCCCCCCCACGAGCAGTACTTC. Full variable domain (rest looked up from reference TRBV2 and TRBJ2-7): EPEVTQTPSHQVTQMGQEVILRCVPISNHLYFYWYRQILGQKVEFLVSFYNNEISEKSEIFDDQFSVERPDGSNFTLKIRSTKLEDSAMYFCASSDAGPPHEQYFGPGTRLTVT.

The V and J genes are TRBV30 and TRBJ2-1, with D perhaps TRBD1 (5 bases). CDR1 is GTSNPN and CDR2 is SVGIG in the germline V gene (reference sequence). The CDR3 covers 12 residues. V lost 2 bases and J 10 bases, leaving 12 bases between the germline ends. CDR3 sequence (DNA): TGTGCCTGGAGTATAAGACGGACAGAGCAGTTCTTC. It translates to CAWSIRRTEQFF.

Only one count was recorded for this clone. V gene TRBV5-1 combines with J gene TRBJ2-7; tentative D call: TRBD1 (5 bases). The V end lost 4 bases, the J end lost 3 bases, and 14 bases lay between the germline ends. This CDR3 is built from 14 residues. Germline CDR1 SGHRS, CDR2 YFSETQ. The chain's CDR3 is CASSPDSFFYEQYF. The CDR3 DNA sequence: TGCGCCAGCAGCCCCGACAGTTTCTTCTACGAGCAGTACTTC.

This rearrangement joins TRBV6-5 to TRBJ2-3, with TRBD1 identical over 10 bases. Germline assignment: CDR1 MNHEY and CDR2 SVGAGI. CDR3 size: 16 residues. V was pared by 4 bases and J by 3 bases, with 7 bases of the junction left unmatched. CDR3 protein: CASSSLRTGGTDTQYF. In DNA form, the CDR3 reads TGTGCCAGCAGTTCCCTCCGGACAGGGGGGACAGATACGCAGTATTTT.

This chain joins TRBV15 and TRBJ2-5; D is perhaps TRBD1 (6 bases). Trimming removed 6 bases at V and 2 bases at J, with 10 bases between. The length of the CDR3 is 13 residues. Germline CDR1 is LNHNV and CDR2 is YYDKDF (reference sequence). DNA of the CDR3: TGTGCCACCAGGGGGCAGGGGCAAGAGACCCAGTACTTC. As protein: CATRGQGQETQYF.

The chain combines TRBV6-1 with TRBJ2-7, with D maybe TRBD1 (6 bases). Germline V gives CDR1 MNHNS, CDR2 SASEGT. V shed 4 bases and J shed 0 bases, with 13 bases lying between them. This CDR3 is built from 15 residues. CDR3 residues: CASSVWDTSSYEQYF. In DNA, the CDR3 is TGTGCCAGCAGTGTATGGGACACAAGCTCCTACGAGCAGTACTTC.

The chain uses TRBV5-1 and TRBJ2-1, with 10 bases identical to TRBD1. Germline-derived CDR1 and CDR2 are SGHRS and YFSETQ. The CDR3 covers 14 residues. V shed 7 bases and J 5 bases; nucleotides not matched to a gene: 6. CDR3 amino acids: CASSRQGADNEQFF. The CDR3 DNA sequence: TGCGCCAGCTCCCGACAGGGGGCCGACAATGAGCAGTTCTTC.

The chain is built from TRBV9 and TRBJ1-2, with a weak D call TRBD1 (5 bases). This CDR3 has 13 amino acids. The germline V gene encodes CDR1 SGDLS and CDR2 YYNGEE. The ends were cut back, 2 bases at V and 4 bases at J, with 9 bases in the middle. The DNA for the CDR3 is TGTGCCAGCAGCGTCACAACAGGCTATGGCTACACCTTC. Translation: CASSVTTGYGYTF.

This clone was found a few times. The chain employs TRBV9 and TRBJ2-2; D gene ambiguous. Germline values: CDR1 SGDLS, CDR2 YYNGEE. The CDR3 is 12 amino acids. V was shortened by 2 bases and J by 7 bases, with 6 bases between the two germline ends. The CDR3 here is CASSVAVGELFF. CDR3 DNA sequence: TGTGCCAGCAGCGTTGCAGTCGGGGAGCTGTTTTTT.

The CDR3 reads CASSLRGLAGASQYF. The CDR3 coding sequence is TGTGCCAGCAGTTTAAGGGGACTAGCGGGAGCATCACAGTATTTT. V usage is TRBV28 and J usage is TRBJ2-3, with 14 bases fitting TRBD2. Germline assignment: CDR1 MDHEN and CDR2 SYDVKM. V lost 2 bases, J lost 12 bases, and 7 bases stayed unmatched. The length of the CDR3 is 15 residues.

The V and J genes are TRBV30 and TRBJ1-2, with D possibly TRBD1 on 6 matching bases. CDR3 length: 13 amino acids. The ends were cut back, 1 base at V and 4 bases at J, with 10 bases in the middle. Germline V gene lookup returns CDR1 GTSNPN and CDR2 SVGIG (reference sequence). CDR3 sequence (DNA): TGTGCCTGGAGTGAAGGGGGAGCCTATGGCTACACCTTC. This gives the protein CAWSEGGAYGYTF.

The chain carries TRBV6-5 and TRBJ1-2; no clear D gene. V was cut by 4 bases and J by 7 bases, with 7 bases left in between. The CDR3 runs 11 residues. Germline lookup yields CDR1 MNHEY and CDR2 SVGAGI. This chain's CDR3 is CASSSRRGYTF. The CDR3 nucleotides are TGTGCCAGCAGTTCTAGGCGTGGCTACACCTTC.

The J gene is TRBJ2-3, the V gene TRBV5-8, with D perhaps TRBD2 (5 bases). CDR1 and CDR2 (germline): SGHTS, YDEGEE. V was pared by 2 bases and J by 6 bases, with 16 bases between. The length of the CDR3 is 15 residues. As DNA, the CDR3 is TGTGCCAGCAGCTTAGGGTTGCTAGCTAGCGATACGCAGTATTTT. Translated: CASSLGLLASDTQYF.

CDR3 bases: TGTGCCAGCAGCTTAAGGAGCCTTAACTATGGCTACACCTTC. Its protein product is CASSLRSLNYGYTF. The J gene is TRBJ1-2, the V gene TRBV7-9; D gene uncertain. Germline CDR1 and CDR2: SEHNR and FQNEAQ (reference sequence). This CDR3 is built from 14 residues. V lost 2 bases and J 1 base, leaving 8 bases between the germline ends. The full variable domain, with the rest looked up from reference TRBV7-9 and TRBJ1-2, is DTGVSQNPRHKITKRGQNVTFRCDPISEHNRLYWYRQTLGQGPEFLTYFQNEAQLEKSRLLSDRFSAERPKGSFSTLEIQRTEQGDSAMYLCASSLRSLNYGYTFGSGTRLTVV.

The J gene is TRBJ2-7, the V gene TRBV6-6; 9 bases are shared with TRBD1. The CDR3 consists of 16 residues. Germline lookup yields CDR1 MNHNY and CDR2 SVGAGI (reference sequence). The J segment lost 6 bases and the V segment lost 2 bases, leaving 11 bases of the junction unmatched. CDR3 DNA sequence: TGTGCCAGCAGTTACGGTCCGTCTCGGACAGGGGTCGAGCAGTACTTC. It codes for CASSYGPSRTGVEQYF.

The sample holds one count of this clone. V usage is TRBV18 and J usage is TRBJ2-7; TRBD2 matches at 9 bases. The CDR3 sequence is 17 residues long. The V segment lost 0 bases and the J segment 2 bases; nucleotides outside the gene matches: 8. From germline, CDR1 is KGHSH and CDR2 LQKENI. CDR3 sequence: CASSPPPGEREAYEQYF. The CDR3 bases are TGTGCCAGCTCACCACCGCCCGGGGAGCGGGAGGCCTACGAGCAGTACTTC.

This chain links TRBV29-1 with TRBJ1-5; TRBD1 aligns across 9 bases. J was trimmed by 6 bases and V by 4 bases; bases with no gene match: 10. This CDR3 spans 15 amino acids. CDR1 and CDR2 from the germline V gene are SQVTM and ANQGSEA. CDR3: CSVGLGGQGGQPQHF. The CDR3 DNA is TGCAGCGTTGGCCTGGGGGGACAGGGCGGTCAGCCCCAGCATTTT. Complete variable domain (other parts from reference TRBV29-1 and TRBJ1-5): SAVISQKPSRDICQRGTSLTIQCQVDSQVTMMFWYRQQPGQSLTLIATANQGSEATYESGFVIDKFPISRPNLTFSTLTVSNMSPEDSSIYLCSVGLGGQGGQPQHFGDGTRLSIL.

The V gene is TRBV11-3, the J gene TRBJ2-1; 11 bases match TRBD2. V lost 5 bases to trimming and J lost 4 bases; unmatched junction nucleotides: 7. CDR1 and CDR2 from the germline V gene are SGHNT and YENEEA. CDR3 length equals 16 residues. The CDR3 coding sequence is TGTGCCAGCAGCCTACGAGGGACTAGCGGTTACAATGAGCAGTTCTTC. Translating it yields CASSLRGTSGYNEQFF.

The chain employs TRBV15 and TRBJ2-1; no clear D gene. V dropped 1 base and J dropped 2 bases, with 12 bases sitting between them. Germline V gene data show CDR1 as LNHNV and CDR2 as YYDKDF (reference sequence). The CDR3 consists of 16 residues. In DNA form, the CDR3 reads TGTGCCACCAGCAGAGCCCGCGAGCGAACCTACAATGAGCAGTTCTTC. This sequence encodes CATSRARERTYNEQFF.

The V and J genes are TRBV5-1 and TRBJ2-7; 8 nucleotides agree with TRBD2. CDR3 length: 13 amino acids. J gave up 3 bases and V 2 bases, and 1 base lay outside the gene matches. Germline CDR1 is SGHRS and CDR2 is YFSETQ. This CDR3 reads CASSFGGDYEQYF. CDR3 coding DNA: TGCGCCAGCAGCTTCGGGGGGGACTACGAGCAGTACTTC.